This TCR beta chain comes out of a study of CD8 T cells in Susac syndrome. The sequenced target, TCR beta, came from blood CD8+ and CD4+ T cells. The multiple sclerosis control group comprised treatment-naive patients with stable or active relapsing-remitting disease. Bulk CD8+ and CD4+ cells came from magnetic negative isolation; CD8+ TEMRA by FACS. Random hexamers were used to reverse transcribe an amount of about 0.5 to 1 ug RNA. From the immunoSEQ multiplex PCR reads, TCRdb called clonotypes with MiXCR, one entry per CDR3 protein. Of some 260,000 distinct CDR3 sequences listed, roughly 95% are singletons. Germline V gene data show CDR1 as MGHRA and CDR2 as YSYEKL. V lost 6 bases and J lost 2, with 11 bases in between. CDR3 length equals 13 residues.

This sequence originates from a human donor with multiple sclerosis. Sequenced input: CD4+ T cells from PBMCs. The chain carries TRBV4-1 and TRBJ2-7; D assignment may be TRBD1 or TRBD2 (7 bases each). As DNA, the CDR3 is TGCGCCAGCAGGGGAGGGGGCACCTACGAGCAGTACTTC. Protein sequence: CASRGGGTYEQYF.